A selection of T cell receptor beta chains follows, all from one sample in a study of T cells in Graves' hyperthyroidism and ophthalmopathy. TCRdb fed the multiplex PCR reads into MiXCR, producing one record per CDR3 protein. The repertoire holds about 620,000 distinct CDR3 sequences, with about 16% as singletons. The source material was blood. These receptors were obtained from a woman aged 25 to 39 with Graves' hyperthyroidism. Each CDR3 is given with its conserved first and last residue. Each record gives: CDR3 protein, CDR3 DNA, clone size, V gene, J gene, D gene. D genes are given only for firm matches. Size is omitted from some rows. Given values are once, few, many or a class for expanded clones.

cdr3_aa: CASSSGTSGRTDTQYF
cdr3_nt: TGCGCCAGCAGCTCCGGGACTAGCGGGAGGACAGATACGCAGTATTTT
clone_size: many
v_call: TRBV5-1
j_call: TRBJ2-3
d_call: TRBD2

cdr3_aa: CASSPPFGLPYEQYF
cdr3_nt: TGTGCCAGCAGCCCCCCCTTCGGGCTGCCCTACGAGCAGTACTTC
clone_size: -
v_call: TRBV7-9
j_call: TRBJ2-7
d_call: -

cdr3_aa: CASASGVQGGNEQFF
cdr3_nt: TGTGCCAGCGCCTCGGGGGTCCAGGGAGGGAATGAGCAGTTCTTC
clone_size: few
v_call: TRBV9
j_call: TRBJ2-1
d_call: TRBD2

cdr3_aa: CASSYSGITREQYF
cdr3_nt: TGTGCCAGCAGTTATAGCGGGATAACGAGGGAGCAGTACTTC
clone_size: many
v_call: TRBV6-5
j_call: TRBJ2-7
d_call: TRBD2

cdr3_aa: CASSENGGRSYNEQFF
cdr3_nt: TGCGCCAGCAGTGAGAATGGCGGTCGCTCCTACAATGAGCAGTTCTTC
clone_size: few
v_call: TRBV10-2
j_call: TRBJ2-1
d_call: -

cdr3_aa: CASIREYRDREFF
cdr3_nt: TGTGCCAGCATTAGGGAATACCGGGACAGAGAGTTCTTC
clone_size: many
v_call: TRBV2
j_call: TRBJ2-1
d_call: TRBD1

cdr3_aa: CASSPELVAQETQYF
cdr3_nt: TGTGCCAGCTCCCCAGAACTAGTCGCCCAAGAGACCCAGTACTTC
clone_size: few
v_call: TRBV18
j_call: TRBJ2-5
d_call: -

cdr3_aa: CASSLRRINEKLSF
cdr3_nt: TGTGCCAGCAGTTTACGTCGGATTAATGAAAAACTGTCTTTT
clone_size: once
v_call: TRBV27
j_call: TRBJ1-4
d_call: -

cdr3_aa: CASSPRQASGNTIYF
cdr3_nt: TGTGCCAGCTCACCACGACAGGCGTCTGGAAACACCATATATTTT
clone_size: -
v_call: TRBV18
j_call: TRBJ1-3
d_call: -

cdr3_aa: CASSFTRTYRTQYF
cdr3_nt: TGTGCCAGCAGTTTCACCCGGACCTATCGGACGCAGTATTTT
clone_size: many
v_call: TRBV28
j_call: TRBJ2-3
d_call: -

cdr3_aa: CASSLVGLAEYEQYF
cdr3_nt: TGTGCCAGCAGCTTAGTCGGACTAGCGGAGTACGAGCAGTACTTC
clone_size: many
v_call: TRBV7-2
j_call: TRBJ2-7
d_call: TRBD2

cdr3_aa: CASSYSYSYEQYF
cdr3_nt: TGTGCCAGCAGTTACTCATACTCCTACGAGCAGTACTTC
clone_size: many
v_call: TRBV2
j_call: TRBJ2-7
d_call: -

cdr3_aa: CASSLGQGDWEKLFF
cdr3_nt: TGTGCCAGCAGCTTGGGACAGGGCGACTGGGAAAAACTGTTTTTT
clone_size: -
v_call: TRBV7-2
j_call: TRBJ1-4
d_call: TRBD1

cdr3_aa: CATSSSGRGDEQYF
cdr3_nt: TGTGCCACCAGCAGTAGCGGGAGGGGCGACGAGCAGTACTTC
clone_size: few
v_call: TRBV15
j_call: TRBJ2-7
d_call: TRBD2

cdr3_aa: CASKNIPEETQYF
cdr3_nt: TGTGCCAGCAAGAACATCCCAGAGGAGACCCAGTACTTC
clone_size: many
v_call: TRBV2
j_call: TRBJ2-5
d_call: -

cdr3_aa: CASSGYSSGGSYEQYF
cdr3_nt: TGTGCCAGCAGCGGATATTCTAGCGGGGGCTCCTACGAGCAGTACTTC
clone_size: few
v_call: TRBV9
j_call: TRBJ2-7
d_call: TRBD2

cdr3_aa: CSVATDTEAFF
cdr3_nt: TGCAGCGTTGCCACAGACACTGAAGCTTTCTTT
clone_size: -
v_call: TRBV29-1
j_call: TRBJ1-1
d_call: -

cdr3_aa: CATGGPNTGELFF
cdr3_nt: TGTGCCACGGGGGGGCCGAACACCGGGGAGCTGTTTTTT
clone_size: -
v_call: TRBV15
j_call: TRBJ2-2
d_call: -

cdr3_aa: CASSYPRGSEAFF
cdr3_nt: TGTGCCAGCAGCTACCCCAGAGGCTCTGAAGCTTTCTTT
clone_size: few
v_call: TRBV7-9
j_call: TRBJ1-1
d_call: -

cdr3_aa: CASSLEAGESYEQYF
cdr3_nt: TGTGCCAGCAGCTTAGAAGCGGGAGAATCCTACGAGCAGTACTTC
clone_size: many
v_call: TRBV11-2
j_call: TRBJ2-7
d_call: TRBD2

cdr3_aa: CATSPPGLHTQYF
cdr3_nt: TGTGCCACCAGTCCCCCGGGACTTCATACGCAGTATTTT
clone_size: few
v_call: TRBV24-1
j_call: TRBJ2-3
d_call: -

cdr3_aa: CASNPNFSYEQYF
cdr3_nt: TGTGCCAGCAATCCTAATTTCTCCTACGAGCAGTACTTC
clone_size: few
v_call: TRBV6-2/TRBV6-3
j_call: TRBJ2-7
d_call: -

cdr3_aa: CASSPSYTKWETQYF
cdr3_nt: TGTGCCAGCAGCCCGTCCTATACCAAGTGGGAGACCCAGTACTTC
clone_size: many
v_call: TRBV7-8
j_call: TRBJ2-5
d_call: -

cdr3_aa: CTSSSPGQGYYNEQFF
cdr3_nt: TGTACCAGCAGCTCACCGGGACAGGGATACTACAATGAGCAGTTCTTC
clone_size: -
v_call: TRBV11-2
j_call: TRBJ2-1
d_call: TRBD1

cdr3_aa: CSVEASSGLFEQFF
cdr3_nt: TGCAGCGTTGAAGCTTCTAGCGGCCTTTTTGAGCAGTTCTTC
clone_size: few
v_call: TRBV29-1
j_call: TRBJ2-1
d_call: TRBD2

cdr3_aa: CATSDSDGNYGYTF
cdr3_nt: TGTGCCACCAGTGACTCGGACGGGAACTATGGCTACACCTTC
clone_size: few
v_call: TRBV24-1
j_call: TRBJ1-2
d_call: -

cdr3_aa: CASSRGGPYEQYF
cdr3_nt: TGTGCCAGCAGCCGGGGGGGTCCCTACGAGCAGTACTTC
clone_size: many
v_call: TRBV11-2
j_call: TRBJ2-7
d_call: TRBD2

cdr3_aa: CASTLQVYPTDTQYF
cdr3_nt: TGTGCCAGCACCCTTCAGGTGTACCCCACAGATACGCAGTATTTT
clone_size: many
v_call: TRBV7-2
j_call: TRBJ2-3
d_call: -

cdr3_aa: CASSGRAGNEQFF
cdr3_nt: TGTGCCAGCAGTGGTCGGGCCGGCAATGAGCAGTTCTTC
clone_size: -
v_call: TRBV2
j_call: TRBJ2-1
d_call: -

cdr3_aa: CASSMGQGNVEQYF
cdr3_nt: TGTGCCAGTAGTATGGGACAGGGGAATGTTGAGCAGTACTTC
clone_size: few
v_call: TRBV19
j_call: TRBJ2-7
d_call: TRBD1

cdr3_aa: CASSSSGGGEKLFF
cdr3_nt: TGTGCCAGCAGCTCGTCAGGGGGCGGGGAAAAACTGTTTTTT
clone_size: few
v_call: TRBV11-2
j_call: TRBJ1-4
d_call: TRBD1

cdr3_aa: CSARVPGRLVGGKEQYF
cdr3_nt: TGCAGTGCTAGAGTTCCCGGCCGACTAGTTGGGGGCAAGGAGCAGTACTTC
clone_size: once
v_call: TRBV20-1
j_call: TRBJ2-7
d_call: -

cdr3_aa: CATSGAGHRANEQFF
cdr3_nt: TGTGCCACCAGTGGTGCCGGACACAGGGCCAATGAGCAGTTCTTC
clone_size: -
v_call: TRBV24-1
j_call: TRBJ2-1
d_call: -

cdr3_aa: CASSPYRGTGELFF
cdr3_nt: TGTGCCAGCAGTCCTTACCGGGGAACCGGGGAGCTGTTTTTT
clone_size: -
v_call: TRBV28
j_call: TRBJ2-2
d_call: -

cdr3_aa: CASSLSSKEQCF
cdr3_nt: TGTGCCAGCAGTTTAAGTTCAAAGGAGCAGTGCTTC
clone_size: -
v_call: TRBV28
j_call: TRBJ2-1
d_call: -

cdr3_aa: CASSQTSGRAYNEQFF
cdr3_nt: TGTGCCAGCAGCCAAACTAGCGGGAGGGCCTACAATGAGCAGTTCTTC
clone_size: many
v_call: TRBV7-8
j_call: TRBJ2-1
d_call: TRBD2

cdr3_aa: CASRDLGFNYGYTF
cdr3_nt: TGTGCCAGCAGAGACCTAGGATTTAACTATGGCTACACCTTC
clone_size: many
v_call: TRBV6-1
j_call: TRBJ1-2
d_call: -

cdr3_aa: CASSGVGQAGLRQPQHF
cdr3_nt: TGTGCCAGCAGCGGAGTCGGACAGGCGGGACTTCGGCAGCCCCAGCATTTT
clone_size: few
v_call: TRBV6-1
j_call: TRBJ1-5
d_call: TRBD1

cdr3_aa: CASSPIAEPSGEQYF
cdr3_nt: TGCGCCAGCAGCCCTATAGCGGAACCTTCAGGGGAGCAGTACTTC
clone_size: few
v_call: TRBV10-1
j_call: TRBJ2-7
d_call: -

cdr3_aa: CASSDWGLETQYF
cdr3_nt: TGTGCCAGCAGTGATTGGGGTCTAGAGACCCAGTACTTC
clone_size: many
v_call: TRBV2
j_call: TRBJ2-5
d_call: -

cdr3_aa: CAISDGTSGIPNEQFF
cdr3_nt: TGTGCCATCAGTGACGGGACTAGCGGGATTCCCAATGAGCAGTTCTTC
clone_size: -
v_call: TRBV10-3
j_call: TRBJ2-1
d_call: TRBD2

cdr3_aa: CASSRFPQETQYF
cdr3_nt: TGTGCCAGCAGCCGGTTCCCCCAAGAGACCCAGTACTTC
clone_size: many
v_call: TRBV7-2
j_call: TRBJ2-5
d_call: -

cdr3_aa: CASSVVPVQETQYF
cdr3_nt: TGTGCCAGCAGCGTAGTCCCAGTTCAAGAGACCCAGTACTTC
clone_size: few
v_call: TRBV9
j_call: TRBJ2-5
d_call: -

cdr3_aa: CASSQVRNRFELFF
cdr3_nt: TGTGCCAGCAGCCAAGTACGGAACAGGTTCGAGCTGTTTTTT
clone_size: -
v_call: TRBV3-1
j_call: TRBJ2-2
d_call: -

cdr3_aa: CASSPQGPEQYF
cdr3_nt: TGTGCCAGCTCACCCCAGGGGCCCGAGCAGTACTTC
clone_size: -
v_call: TRBV18
j_call: TRBJ2-7
d_call: -

cdr3_aa: CASSTSFSGQVDGAFF
cdr3_nt: TGTGCCAGTAGTACCAGTTTCTCGGGACAGGTCGACGGAGCTTTCTTT
clone_size: few
v_call: TRBV19
j_call: TRBJ1-1
d_call: TRBD1

cdr3_aa: CASSLPLSGNTIYF
cdr3_nt: TGTGCCAGCAGTCTCCCCCTCTCTGGAAACACCATATATTTT
clone_size: -
v_call: TRBV3-1
j_call: TRBJ1-3
d_call: -

cdr3_aa: CASSYGVWQPQHF
cdr3_nt: TGTGCCAGCAGTTACGGGGTATGGCAGCCCCAGCATTTT
clone_size: -
v_call: TRBV12-3/TRBV12-4
j_call: TRBJ1-5
d_call: -

cdr3_aa: CASSSSTGGHFNEQFF
cdr3_nt: TGTGCCAGCAGCTCGAGTACAGGGGGCCACTTCAATGAGCAGTTCTTC
clone_size: many
v_call: TRBV28
j_call: TRBJ2-1
d_call: TRBD1

cdr3_aa: CASSSPGLAARGELFF
cdr3_nt: TGTGCCAGCAGTTCACCGGGACTAGCAGCCAGGGGGGAGCTGTTTTTT
clone_size: -
v_call: TRBV12-3/TRBV12-4
j_call: TRBJ2-2
d_call: TRBD2

cdr3_aa: CASSRVVPPLHF
cdr3_nt: TGTGCCAGCAGCCGAGTAGTTCCACCCCTCCACTTT
clone_size: few
v_call: TRBV28
j_call: TRBJ1-6
d_call: -

cdr3_aa: CASSLGLSSPPYEQYF
cdr3_nt: TGTGCCAGCAGCTTAGGGTTAAGCTCCCCTCCCTACGAGCAGTACTTC
clone_size: few
v_call: TRBV7-8
j_call: TRBJ2-7
d_call: -

cdr3_aa: CASSPSTKSSGGSYNEQFF
cdr3_nt: TGTGCCAGCAGCCCTTCAACCAAATCTAGCGGAGGCTCCTACAATGAGCAGTTCTTC
clone_size: -
v_call: TRBV11-2
j_call: TRBJ2-1
d_call: TRBD2